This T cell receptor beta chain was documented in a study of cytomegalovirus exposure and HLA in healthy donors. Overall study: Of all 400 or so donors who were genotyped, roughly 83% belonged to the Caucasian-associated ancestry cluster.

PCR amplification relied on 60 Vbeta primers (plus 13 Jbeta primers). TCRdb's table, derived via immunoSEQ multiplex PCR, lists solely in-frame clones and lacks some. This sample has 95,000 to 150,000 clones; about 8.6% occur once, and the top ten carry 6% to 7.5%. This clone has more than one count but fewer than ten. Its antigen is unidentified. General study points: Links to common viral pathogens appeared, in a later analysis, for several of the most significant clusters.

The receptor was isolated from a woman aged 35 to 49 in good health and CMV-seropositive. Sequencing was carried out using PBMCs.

The CDR3, as DNA: TGTGCCAGCAGTGACAGGGTCTATGGCTACACCTTC. Translation gives CASSDRVYGYTF. The genes are TRBV25-1 and TRBJ1-2; D might be TRBD1 (5 bases). The germline V gene has CDR1 MGHDK and CDR2 SYGVNS. The CDR3 length is 12 residues. V lost 3 bases and J 4 bases, leaving 6 bases between the germline ends.